The clone carrying this T cell receptor beta chain was detected a few times. What it binds is unknown. The data were obtained in a study of coeliac disease. General study results and limits: In active celiac disease, intraepithelial and lamina propria TRB and TRG repertoires were less clonal than controls.

Repertoires were generated with immunoSEQ multiplex PCR, while TCRdb's copy carries only in-frame clones and drops some. The table has 3,500 to 4,000 clones, 65% to 70% seen once. Germline V lookup: CDR1 LNHDA, CDR2 SQIVND (reference sequence). The V end lost 4 bases, the J end lost 0 bases, and 12 bases lay between the germline ends. There are 15 residues in the CDR3. V gene TRBV19 combines with J gene TRBJ1-1, with D unclear. The source of this sequence is a woman aged 55-69 years with active celiac disease. Sample: intraepithelial lymphocytes from the gut. In nucleotides, the CDR3 is TGTGCCAGTAGTAAAGGACTGCAGCTGAACACTGAAGCTTTCTTT. Amino acids: CASSKGLQLNTEAFF.